The 4 T cell receptor beta chains listed next were all sequenced from one sample in a study of OX40 agonist ivuxolimab in advanced cancers. Clones were sequenced by immunoSEQ multiplex PCR, and TCRdb holds only the in-frame ones, with some missing. The data show 60,000 to 85,000 clones, 70% to 90% seen once. This material consisted of CD4+ or CD8+ T cells sorted from blood, taken in a trial of the OX40 agonist ivuxolimab. Receptors originate from an adult with an advanced solid tumor such as melanoma, head and neck, liver or kidney cancer.

The chain uses TRBV28 and TRBJ1-4; possible D gene TRBD1, 6 bases. CDR1 is MDHEN, CDR2 SYDVKM, per germline. The CDR3 totals 14 residues. Trimming took 4 bases from V and 3 from J, leaving 9 bases between them. CDR3 coding DNA: TGTGCCAGCAGTTCACAGGGACCTAATGAAAAACTGTTTTTT. Protein: CASSSQGPNEKLFF.

The chain uses TRBV28 and TRBJ2-4; D gene ambiguous. Germline values: CDR1 MDHEN, CDR2 SYDVKM. Trimming took off 3 bases at V and 1 base at J, with 19 bases between the two ends. The CDR3 extends over 18 amino acids. The CDR3 sequence: CASSLVSLGSLAKNIQYF. CDR3 in DNA: TGTGCCAGCAGTTTGGTCAGCTTGGGGTCCTTGGCCAAAAACATTCAGTACTTC.

The chain recombines TRBV9 with TRBJ1-2; 10 nucleotides agree with TRBD1. V shed 1 base, J shed 5 bases, and the junction held 5 bases outside the gene matches. Germline V gene lookup returns CDR1 SGDLS and CDR2 YYNGEE. This CDR3 region has 15 residues. CDR3 amino acids: CASSVRTGGEYGYTF. As DNA, the CDR3 is TGTGCCAGCAGCGTAAGGACAGGGGGAGAATATGGCTACACCTTC. Drawing the rest from reference TRBV9 and TRBJ1-2, the complete variable domain is DSGVTQTPKHLITATGQRVTLRCSPRSGDLSVYWYQQSLDQGLQFLIQYYNGEERAKGNILERFSAQQFPDLHSELNLSSLELGDSALYFCASSVRTGGEYGYTFGSGTRLTVV.

This chain links TRBV29-1 with TRBJ2-1; TRBD2 might be the D (5 bases). Trimming removed 6 bases at V and 12 bases at J, with 24 bases between. The germline gives CDR1 SQVTM, CDR2 ANQGSEA. This CDR3 region has 14 residues. The CDR3 DNA reads TGCAGCGTCGGAGAGACTAACATGCAATCTTCGCAGTTCTTC. Protein: CSVGETNMQSSQFF.